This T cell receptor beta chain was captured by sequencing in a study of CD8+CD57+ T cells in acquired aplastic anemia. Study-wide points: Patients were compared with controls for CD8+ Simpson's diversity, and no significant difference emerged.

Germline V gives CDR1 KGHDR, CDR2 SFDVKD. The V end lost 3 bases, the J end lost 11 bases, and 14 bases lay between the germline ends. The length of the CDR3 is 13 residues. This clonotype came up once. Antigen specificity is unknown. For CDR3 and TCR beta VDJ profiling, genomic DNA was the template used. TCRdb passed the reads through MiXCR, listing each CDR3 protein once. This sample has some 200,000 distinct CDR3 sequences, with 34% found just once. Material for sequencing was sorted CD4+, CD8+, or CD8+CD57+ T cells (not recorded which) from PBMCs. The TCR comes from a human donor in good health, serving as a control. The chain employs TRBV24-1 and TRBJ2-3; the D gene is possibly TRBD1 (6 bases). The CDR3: CATSDRTENEQYF. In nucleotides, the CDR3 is TGTGCCACCAGTGATCGGACAGAGAATGAGCAGTATTTT.